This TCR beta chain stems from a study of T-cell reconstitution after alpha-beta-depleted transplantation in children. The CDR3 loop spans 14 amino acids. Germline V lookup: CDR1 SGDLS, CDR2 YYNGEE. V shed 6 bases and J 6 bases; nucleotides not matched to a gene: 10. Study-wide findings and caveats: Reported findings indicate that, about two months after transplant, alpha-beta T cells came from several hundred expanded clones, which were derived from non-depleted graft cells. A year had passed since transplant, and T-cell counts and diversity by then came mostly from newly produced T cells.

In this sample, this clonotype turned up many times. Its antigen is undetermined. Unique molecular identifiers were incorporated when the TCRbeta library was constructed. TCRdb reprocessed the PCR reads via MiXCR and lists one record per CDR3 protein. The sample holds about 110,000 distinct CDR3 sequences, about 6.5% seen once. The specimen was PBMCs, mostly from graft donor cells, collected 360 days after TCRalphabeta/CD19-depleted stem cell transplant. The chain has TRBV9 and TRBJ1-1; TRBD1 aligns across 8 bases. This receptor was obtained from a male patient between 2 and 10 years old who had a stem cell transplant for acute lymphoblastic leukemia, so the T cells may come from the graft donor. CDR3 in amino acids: CASNPWTGRSEAFF. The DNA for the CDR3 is TGTGCCAGCAACCCTTGGACAGGGCGGTCTGAAGCTTTCTTT.